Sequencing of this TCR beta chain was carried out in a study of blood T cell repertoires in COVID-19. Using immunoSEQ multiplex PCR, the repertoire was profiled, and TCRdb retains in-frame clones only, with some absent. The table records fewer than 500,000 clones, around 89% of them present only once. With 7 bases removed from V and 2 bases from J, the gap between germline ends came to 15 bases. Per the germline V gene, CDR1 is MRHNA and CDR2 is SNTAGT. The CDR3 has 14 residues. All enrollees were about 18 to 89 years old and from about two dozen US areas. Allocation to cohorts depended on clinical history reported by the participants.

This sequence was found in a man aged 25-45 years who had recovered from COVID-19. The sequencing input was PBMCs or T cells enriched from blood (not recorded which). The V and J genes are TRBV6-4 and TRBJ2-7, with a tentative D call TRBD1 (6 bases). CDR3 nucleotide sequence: TGTGCCAGCAACGTGGACAGCTATACCTACGAGCAGTACTTC. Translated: CASNVDSYTYEQYF.